Listed below are T cell receptor beta chains from one sample, sequenced in a study of technical replicates of blood from several donors. Measured with immunoSEQ multiplex PCR; TCRdb has only the in-frame clones, and not every one. This table holds 45,000 to 60,000 clones, about 95% found once. Input material: PBMCs. The receptors were gathered from a human donor in good health. Some clones in this sample may be carry-over from other donors' samples. The CDR3 runs from the conserved cysteine through the conserved F or W. D genes are given only for firm matches. Expanded clones get a size class; other rows say once, few or many, or leave the size out.

>NA|TRBJ1-2|TRBV29-1|NA
TGCAGCGTTGAATTGGAGAATGGCTACACCTTC
CSVELENGYTF
>NA|TRBJ1-1|TRBV19|NA
TGTGCCAGTAGTACGGACAGAGCCACTGAAGCTTTCTTT
CASSTDRATEAFF
>TRBD2|TRBJ2-1|TRBV4-3|NA
TGCGCCAGCAGCCAAGGGGCTAGCGGAGCCTACAATGAGCAGTTCTTC
CASSQGASGAYNEQFF
>TRBD1|TRBJ1-1|TRBV18|NA
TGTGCCAGCTCACCGGGACAGGGGTACACTGAAGCTTTCTTT
CASSPGQGYTEAFF
>NA|TRBJ2-5|TRBV7-9|NA
TGTGCCAGCAGCCCTAAGGAGACCCAGTACTTC
CASSPKETQYF
>TRBD2|TRBJ2-7|TRBV18|NA
TGTGCCAGCTCACGTACCGGGGCGGGAGAGGGTGAGCAGTACTTC
CASSRTGAGEGEQYF
>TRBD1|TRBJ1-5|TRBV5-1|NA
TGCGCCAGCAGCTTCGGGACAGTGGGTCAGCCCCAGCATTTT
CASSFGTVGQPQHF
>NA|TRBJ1-2|TRBV21-1|NA
TGTGCCAGCAGCAAACTGAAGGGAGTAAACTATGGCTACACCTTC
CASSKLKGVNYGYTF
>TRBD1|TRBJ1-3|TRBV4-3|NA
TGCGCCAGCAGCCCCTACTTTGGGGGACAGGGGGAAGACTTCAAGGGAAACACCATATATTTT
CASSPYFGGQGEDFKGNTIYF
>NA|TRBJ1-5|TRBV4-1|NA
TGCGCCAGCAGCCATGATGGAGGGGCAGGACAGCCCCAGCATTTT
CASSHDGGAGQPQHF
>TRBD1|TRBJ1-3|TRBV27|NA
TGTGCCAGCAGCAGGACAGGGGTTGGAAACACCATATATTTT
CASSRTGVGNTIYF
>TRBD1|TRBJ1-5|TRBV19|NA
TGTGCCAGTAGGCCCCGGGGACAGGGTAATCAGCCCCAGCATTTT
CASRPRGQGNQPQHF
>NA|TRBJ1-1|TRBV4-2|NA
TGTGCCAGCAGCCAAGGTAGTGGCACTGAAGCTTTCTTT
CASSQGSGTEAFF
>TRBD2|TRBJ2-1|TRBV5-1|NA
TGCGCCAGCAGCAGCGGGACTAGCGGTTACGATGAGCAGTTCTTC
CASSSGTSGYDEQFF
>TRBD2|TRBJ2-1|TRBV5-1|NA
TGCGCCAGCAGCTTGTCGGGGGGCTACAATGAGCAGTTCTTC
CASSLSGGYNEQFF
>TRBD1|TRBJ2-5|TRBV13|many
TGTGCCAGCAGGGGACAGGGGGACCAAGAGACCCAGTACTTC
CASRGQGDQETQYF
>TRBD1|TRBJ1-2|TRBV29-1|NA
TGCAGCGCCGGGACAGGGGATAACTATGGCTACACCTTC
CSAGTGDNYGYTF
>NA|TRBJ2-1|TRBV7-9|once
TGTGCCAGCAGCCCGAGGGTCCCCAAGGACGGTTACAATGAGCAGTTCTTC
CASSPRVPKDGYNEQFF
>NA|TRBJ1-6|TRBV19|NA
TGTGCCAGTAGGGACTCGGGCCCTTCCTATAATTCACCCCTCCACTTT
CASRDSGPSYNSPLHF
>NA|TRBJ1-3|TRBV7-2|NA
TGTGCCAGCAGCCCGGGGAACTCTGGAAACACCATATATTTT
CASSPGNSGNTIYF
>NA|TRBJ1-5|TRBV7-9|once
TGTGCCAGCAGCTACAGGAGAGATCAGCCCCAGCATTTT
CASSYRRDQPQHF
>NA|TRBJ1-3|TRBV5-1|NA
TGCGCCAGCAGGTCTACAGGTGTGAGAAACACCATATATTTT
CASRSTGVRNTIYF
>TRBD1|TRBJ1-2|TRBV30|NA
TGTGCCTGGAGGGCCACAGGGGGAATCTATGGCTACACCTTC
CAWRATGGIYGYTF
>NA|TRBJ1-1|TRBV5-4|NA
TGTGCCAGCAGCGACCGGAGAAGAACTTCCACTGAAGCTTTCTTT
CASSDRRRTSTEAFF
>NA|TRBJ1-6|TRBV6-5|once
TGTGCCAGCAGTTACTCCGGGGATAGTTCACCCCTCCACTTT
CASSYSGDSSPLHF